Sequencing of this T cell receptor (beta chain) was carried out in a study of identical twins. Overall study findings and caveats: Abundant beta clonotypes from cord blood had fewer insertions, unlike memory repertoires, which showed none. Those out-of-frame alpha sequences shared by twins showed an excess of low generation probability.

Germline V gene data show CDR1 as SGHKS and CDR2 as YYEKEE (reference sequence). The CDR3 has 16 residues. V dropped 5 bases and J dropped 1 base, with 15 bases sitting between them. Each CDR3 protein is one row after TCRdb ran MiXCR on the 5' RACE reads. The sample has 400,000 to 600,000 distinct CDR3 sequences; around 24% are singletons. Of note for this clonotype: Its antigen remains unidentified.

This sample also appeared in a second study, on yellow fever vaccine responses in identical twins.

The chain combines TRBV5-5 with TRBJ2-2; the D gene is possibly TRBD1 (6 bases). The sample consisted of CD4+ T cells sorted from blood. This clonotype originated in a young woman in good health. CDR3 in amino acids: CASSDHRVGNTGELFF. In DNA form, the CDR3 reads TGTGCCAGCAGTGATCACAGGGTGGGGAACACCGGGGAGCTGTTTTTT.